This is a list of T cell receptor beta chains from one sample in a study of shared clonotypes between healthy human individuals. Produced via immunoSEQ multiplex PCR; TCRdb's table is partial and in-frame only. The data hold nearly 2 million clones, with roughly 95% observed a single time. Material for sequencing was naive CD8+ T cells sorted from blood. The receptors originated from a man aged 18-30 years in good health. Each CDR3 is given with its conserved first and last residue. Each record gives: V gene, D gene, J gene, clone size, CDR3 protein, CDR3 DNA. A D gene is named only where the DNA matches it firmly. Size is omitted from some rows. Given values are once, few, many or a class for expanded clones.

V gene: TRBV7-3; D gene: TRBD2; J gene: TRBJ2-1; clone size: -; CDR3 protein: CASSLGLAGGHNEQFF; CDR3 DNA: TGTGCCAGCAGCTTAGGACTAGCGGGGGGCCACAATGAGCAGTTCTTC
V gene: TRBV4-3; D gene: -; J gene: TRBJ2-5; clone size: -; CDR3 protein: CASSQDIEGWGSGQETQYF; CDR3 DNA: TGCGCCAGCAGCCAAGATATAGAGGGGTGGGGGTCCGGCCAAGAGACCCAGTACTTC
V gene: TRBV29-1; D gene: -; J gene: TRBJ1-1; clone size: -; CDR3 protein: CSVSGSTEAFF; CDR3 DNA: TGCAGCGTTTCAGGGAGCACTGAAGCTTTCTTT
V gene: TRBV5-1; D gene: TRBD1; J gene: TRBJ1-1; clone size: -; CDR3 protein: CASSGDRGWNTEAFF; CDR3 DNA: TGCGCCAGCAGCGGGGACAGGGGGTGGAACACTGAAGCTTTCTTT
V gene: TRBV7-9; D gene: -; J gene: TRBJ2-7; clone size: once; CDR3 protein: CASSLAPDPSPSYEQYF; CDR3 DNA: TGTGCCAGCAGCTTAGCGCCTGACCCATCCCCCTCCTACGAGCAGTACTTC
V gene: TRBV4-1; D gene: -; J gene: TRBJ2-1; clone size: -; CDR3 protein: CASSQVTDYNEQFF; CDR3 DNA: TGCGCCAGCAGCCAAGTAACAGATTACAATGAGCAGTTCTTC
V gene: TRBV27; D gene: -; J gene: TRBJ2-2; clone size: -; CDR3 protein: CASSLYTGELFF; CDR3 DNA: TGTGCCAGCAGTCTGTACACCGGGGAGCTGTTTTTT
V gene: TRBV9; D gene: -; J gene: TRBJ2-1; clone size: -; CDR3 protein: CASSVVEAGQAAMQFF; CDR3 DNA: TGTGCCAGCAGCGTAGTTGAGGCAGGACAAGCCGCTATGCAGTTCTTC
V gene: TRBV21-1; D gene: -; J gene: TRBJ2-2; clone size: -; CDR3 protein: CASSKWEQDTGELFF; CDR3 DNA: TGTGCCAGCAGCAAATGGGAACAGGACACCGGGGAGCTGTTTTTT
V gene: TRBV5-6; D gene: -; J gene: TRBJ2-7; clone size: -; CDR3 protein: CASSLWVGGPYEQYF; CDR3 DNA: TGTGCCAGCAGCTTGTGGGTCGGGGGCCCGTACGAGCAGTACTTC
V gene: TRBV4-1; D gene: -; J gene: TRBJ1-2; clone size: -; CDR3 protein: CASSLQPNLYGYTF; CDR3 DNA: TGCGCCAGCAGCCTACAGCCTAATCTATATGGCTACACCTTC
V gene: TRBV19; D gene: -; J gene: TRBJ1-1; clone size: -; CDR3 protein: CASRLDGENTEAFF; CDR3 DNA: TGTGCCAGTAGGTTGGACGGCGAGAACACTGAAGCTTTCTTT
V gene: TRBV5-6; D gene: -; J gene: TRBJ1-2; clone size: -; CDR3 protein: CASSPRERNYGYTF; CDR3 DNA: TGTGCCAGCAGCCCCCGGGAGAGGAACTATGGCTACACCTTC
V gene: TRBV7-2; D gene: TRBD1; J gene: TRBJ2-7; clone size: once; CDR3 protein: CASSPRDSHYEQYF; CDR3 DNA: TGTGCCAGCAGCCCCCGGGACAGCCACTACGAGCAGTACTTC
V gene: TRBV27; D gene: -; J gene: TRBJ2-7; clone size: -; CDR3 protein: CASSLWTIDRDEQYF; CDR3 DNA: TGTGCCAGCAGTTTATGGACTATAGACAGGGACGAGCAGTACTTC
V gene: TRBV7-8; D gene: -; J gene: TRBJ1-2; clone size: once; CDR3 protein: CASSGPGLTTNYGYTF; CDR3 DNA: TGTGCCAGCAGCGGGCCGGGGCTAACAACAAACTATGGCTACACCTTC
V gene: TRBV7-2; D gene: TRBD2; J gene: TRBJ2-2; clone size: -; CDR3 protein: CASSSGLAVNTGELFF; CDR3 DNA: TGTGCCAGCAGCTCGGGACTAGCGGTTAACACCGGGGAGCTGTTTTTT
V gene: TRBV19; D gene: TRBD1; J gene: TRBJ2-5; clone size: -; CDR3 protein: CASTGQGSETQYF; CDR3 DNA: TGTGCCAGTACGGGACAGGGTTCGGAGACCCAGTACTTC
V gene: TRBV6-5; D gene: -; J gene: TRBJ2-7; clone size: once; CDR3 protein: CASSLRGTYEQYF; CDR3 DNA: TGTGCCAGCAGTCTCCGAGGTACCTACGAGCAGTACTTC
V gene: TRBV28; D gene: TRBD1; J gene: TRBJ2-7; clone size: -; CDR3 protein: CASSPGTGQYEQYF; CDR3 DNA: TGTGCCAGCAGTCCAGGGACAGGGCAGTACGAGCAGTACTTC
V gene: TRBV5-6; D gene: TRBD1; J gene: TRBJ1-4; clone size: -; CDR3 protein: CASTVAWDRGEKLFF; CDR3 DNA: TGTGCCAGCACCGTGGCTTGGGACAGAGGCGAAAAACTGTTTTTT
V gene: TRBV5-6; D gene: TRBD1; J gene: TRBJ2-5; clone size: -; CDR3 protein: CASSLMGQGFETQYF; CDR3 DNA: TGTGCCAGCAGCTTAATGGGACAGGGGTTTGAGACCCAGTACTTC
V gene: TRBV5-1; D gene: -; J gene: TRBJ1-1; clone size: -; CDR3 protein: CASSLTGSPEAFF; CDR3 DNA: TGCGCCAGCAGCTTGACAGGGAGCCCTGAAGCTTTCTTT
V gene: TRBV30; D gene: -; J gene: TRBJ2-1; clone size: -; CDR3 protein: CAWSFGTEQFF; CDR3 DNA: TGTGCCTGGAGTTTCGGGACTGAGCAGTTCTTC
V gene: TRBV7-6; D gene: -; J gene: TRBJ2-3; clone size: -; CDR3 protein: CASSLEGGPDTQYF; CDR3 DNA: TGTGCCAGCAGCTTAGAGGGCGGCCCAGATACGCAGTATTTT
V gene: TRBV29-1; D gene: TRBD1; J gene: TRBJ2-1; clone size: -; CDR3 protein: CSVEATGSPTYNEQFF; CDR3 DNA: TGCAGCGTTGAAGCGACAGGGTCTCCCACTTACAATGAGCAGTTCTTC
V gene: TRBV11-2; D gene: -; J gene: TRBJ1-1; clone size: -; CDR3 protein: CASSSGTSTEAFF; CDR3 DNA: TGTGCCAGCAGCTCCGGGACCTCCACTGAAGCTTTCTTT
V gene: TRBV28; D gene: TRBD2; J gene: TRBJ2-3; clone size: once; CDR3 protein: CASRSLILALTDTQYF; CDR3 DNA: TGTGCCAGCAGGTCCCTTATACTAGCGCTCACAGATACGCAGTATTTT
V gene: TRBV27; D gene: -; J gene: TRBJ2-7; clone size: -; CDR3 protein: CASSITSIHEQYF; CDR3 DNA: TGTGCCAGCAGTATAACTAGCATCCACGAGCAGTACTTC
V gene: TRBV27; D gene: -; J gene: TRBJ2-5; clone size: -; CDR3 protein: CASSLAGSPAETQYF; CDR3 DNA: TGTGCCAGCAGTTTGGCGGGCTCCCCGGCGGAGACCCAGTACTTC
V gene: TRBV7-8; D gene: TRBD2; J gene: TRBJ2-3; clone size: -; CDR3 protein: CASSLRLAGDLPSTDTQYF; CDR3 DNA: TGTGCCAGCAGCCTCAGACTAGCGGGGGACCTACCTAGCACAGATACGCAGTATTTT
V gene: TRBV9; D gene: -; J gene: TRBJ2-7; clone size: -; CDR3 protein: CASSVGGGTGEQYF; CDR3 DNA: TGTGCCAGCAGCGTAGGTGGTGGAACAGGCGAGCAGTACTTC
V gene: TRBV9; D gene: -; J gene: TRBJ2-2; clone size: -; CDR3 protein: CASNNAENTGELFF; CDR3 DNA: TGTGCCAGCAATAACGCAGAGAACACCGGGGAGCTGTTTTTT
V gene: TRBV10-3; D gene: TRBD1; J gene: TRBJ1-2; clone size: -; CDR3 protein: CAISESTTGGIYGYTF; CDR3 DNA: TGTGCCATCAGTGAGTCGACGACAGGGGGCATCTATGGCTACACCTTC
V gene: TRBV9; D gene: TRBD2; J gene: TRBJ2-5; clone size: -; CDR3 protein: CASSVDKGRAETQYF; CDR3 DNA: TGTGCCAGCAGCGTAGATAAGGGGAGGGCAGAGACCCAGTACTTC
V gene: TRBV9; D gene: -; J gene: TRBJ2-1; clone size: once; CDR3 protein: CASSQGKQGYYNEQFF; CDR3 DNA: TGTGCCAGCAGCCAAGGAAAACAAGGATACTACAATGAGCAGTTCTTC
V gene: TRBV9; D gene: -; J gene: TRBJ2-6; clone size: once; CDR3 protein: CASSVGGYPGVLTF; CDR3 DNA: TGTGCCAGCAGCGTAGGCGGGTACCCCGGCGTCCTGACTTTC
V gene: TRBV27; D gene: -; J gene: TRBJ2-3; clone size: -; CDR3 protein: CASSLQQIPVRGTDTQYF; CDR3 DNA: TGTGCCAGCAGTTTGCAGCAAATCCCCGTGAGGGGCACAGATACGCAGTATTTT
V gene: TRBV6-5; D gene: -; J gene: TRBJ2-2; clone size: -; CDR3 protein: CASSSGTPNRELFF; CDR3 DNA: TGTGCCAGCAGCTCCGGGACCCCGAACCGGGAGCTGTTTTTT
V gene: TRBV27; D gene: TRBD2; J gene: TRBJ2-1; clone size: -; CDR3 protein: CASSPGTSGFYNEQFF; CDR3 DNA: TGTGCCAGCTCCCCCGGGACTAGCGGGTTCTACAATGAGCAGTTCTTC